Following are 10 T cell receptor beta chains from one sample sequenced in a study of blood T cell repertoires in COVID-19 (dated by TCRdb to 2019 to 2021). The library was built by means of the immunoSEQ multiplex PCR assay. TCRdb mirrors the immuneACCESS table, restricted to in-frame sequences. Some clones are absent from its copies; in checked studies, under half trace to an unresolved V gene, and the reason for the others is unknown. This sample is represented by hundreds of thousands of clones; 85% to 90% of them were singletons. Clones ranked in the top ten supply about 16% of the sample. Source material: PBMCs or T cells enriched from blood (not recorded which). The receptors derive from a young man who had recovered from COVID-19.

The genes are TRBV3-1 (or the pseudogene TRBV3-2) and TRBJ1-2; unclear D gene. CDR1 is LGHDT, CDR2 YNNKEL, per germline (reference sequence). V was pared by 0 bases and J by 5 bases, with 10 bases between. The CDR3 is 14 residues long. The CDR3 sequence: CASSQDRVRYGYTF. As DNA, the CDR3 is TGTGCCAGCAGCCAAGATCGGGTTCGGTATGGCTACACCTTC.

The chain recombines TRBV1 with TRBJ1-1. TRBV1 is listed as a pseudogene. CDR3 length: 11 amino acids. The CDR3 nucleotides read TGCACCAGCAGCCAAGGGAGTGAAGCTTTCTTT. It yields the protein CTSSQGSEAFF.

CDR3 DNA: TGTGCTAGTGGTTTGACCCTGGACAGCCTCTCTGGAAACACCATATATTTT. Translating gives CASGLTLDSLSGNTIYF. This chain uses TRBV12-5 with TRBJ1-3; tentatively, D is TRBD1 (6 bases). The CDR3 consists of 17 residues. Trimming shortened V by 2 bases and J by 0 bases, and 14 bases separated the two germline ends. The germline V gene encodes CDR1 LGHNT and CDR2 FRNRAP.

The V call is TRBV6-5, the J call TRBJ2-7; D is undetermined. Per the germline V gene, CDR1 is MNHEY and CDR2 is SVGAGI. Deletions cut 4 bases from V and 3 bases from J, with 10 bases between. There are 13 residues in the CDR3. In DNA form, the CDR3 reads TGTGCCAGCAGTTCCCGGGTCCACTACGAGCAGTACTTC. Translating it yields CASSSRVHYEQYF.

The chain links TRBV28 to TRBJ1-2; no firm D call. The V gene lost 2 bases and the J gene lost 4 bases, with 11 bases spanning the gap. The CDR3 consists of 14 residues. The germline V gene has CDR1 MDHEN and CDR2 SYDVKM. This chain's CDR3 is CASSLQTGGYGYTF. CDR3 DNA sequence: TGTGCCAGCAGTTTACAGACGGGAGGCTATGGCTACACCTTC.

The V and J genes are TRBV5-6 and TRBJ1-1, with D uncertain. Germline CDR1 reads SGHDT; CDR2 reads YYEEEE. This CDR3 has 13 residues. Trimming removed 1 base from V and 0 bases from J, with 4 bases in between. The CDR3 bases are TGTGCCAGCAGCTTGCCCTTGAACACTGAAGCTTTCTTT. Translation: CASSLPLNTEAFF.

The V call is TRBV2, the J call TRBJ1-5, with 9 nucleotides matching TRBD1. The V gene's germline CDR1 is SNHLY and CDR2 FYNNEI. This CDR3 is 13 amino acids long. After removal of 7 bases from V and 4 bases from J, the junction contained 2 bases not matched to a gene. CDR3 residues: CASNGQGNQPQHF. For the CDR3, the DNA is TGTGCCAGCAACGGACAGGGGAATCAGCCCCAGCATTTT.

This chain uses TRBV27 with TRBJ2-1, with D tentatively TRBD2 (5 bases). The CDR3 runs to 15 residues. The V gene lost 5 bases and the J gene lost 10 bases, with 21 bases spanning the gap. CDR1 is MNHEY and CDR2 is SMNVEV in the germline V gene (reference sequence). The CDR3 DNA reads TGTGCCAGCAGTCCACTAGGAAGTCCCGGGTCGGAGCAGTTCTTC. This translates into CASSPLGSPGSEQFF.

The V gene is TRBV18, the J gene TRBJ2-7; 8 positions agree with TRBD1. CDR3 length equals 15 residues. Germline loops: CDR1 KGHSH, CDR2 LQKENI. Trimming removed 1 base from V and 2 bases from J; junction bases left unmatched: 4. The CDR3 loop is CASSPRQGAPYEQYF. DNA of the CDR3: TGTGCCAGCTCACCACGGCAGGGGGCCCCCTACGAGCAGTACTTC.

The CDR3 DNA follows: TGTGCCTGGGATGGGTCAGGGTCTTCTGGAAACACCATATATTTT. Protein: CAWDGSGSSGNTIYF. The chain carries TRBV30 and TRBJ1-3; weak D call: TRBD1 (5 bases). CDR1 GTSNPN and CDR2 SVGIG come from the germline V gene (reference sequence). The CDR3 is made up of 15 amino acids. Trimming shortened V by 5 bases and J by 1 base, and 15 bases separated the two germline ends.